This T cell receptor (beta chain) is from a study of blood T cell repertoires in COVID-19. Across the whole study: Nucleic acid was either cDNA or gDNA, and it came from T cells, B-cell-depleted T cells, or PBMCs.

CDR3 length: 15 amino acids. Germline-derived CDR1 and CDR2 are LGHDT and YNNKEL (reference sequence). Trimming removed 4 bases at V and 5 bases at J, with 12 bases between. Here immunoSEQ multiplex PCR was the method, and the copy in TCRdb shows in-frame clones only, minus some. The sample has under 150,000 clones, roughly 88% seen once. The sample taken for sequencing was PBMCs or T cells enriched from blood (not recorded which). The chain employs TRBV3-1 (or the pseudogene TRBV3-2) and TRBJ1-6; the D gene is possibly TRBD1 (6 bases). This sequence originates from a woman aged 25 to 39 with acute COVID-19. The CDR3 loop is CASSLWTAHNSPLHF. The DNA for the CDR3 is TGTGCCAGCAGCCTCTGGACAGCGCATAATTCACCCCTCCACTTT.